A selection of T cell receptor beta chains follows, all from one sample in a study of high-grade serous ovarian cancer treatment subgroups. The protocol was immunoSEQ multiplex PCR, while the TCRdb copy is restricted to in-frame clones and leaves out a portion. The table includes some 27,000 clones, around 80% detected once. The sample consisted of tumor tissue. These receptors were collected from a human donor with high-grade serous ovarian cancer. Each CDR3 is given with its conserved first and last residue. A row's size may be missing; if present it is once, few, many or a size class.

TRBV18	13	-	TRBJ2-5	CASSMGQEETQYF
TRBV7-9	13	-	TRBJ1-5	CASSLSLNQPQHF
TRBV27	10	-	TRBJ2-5	CATLGETQYF
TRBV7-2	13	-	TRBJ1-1	CASSLERNTEAFF
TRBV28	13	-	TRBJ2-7	CASSFAGGYEQYF
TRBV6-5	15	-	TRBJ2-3	CASSYVTSGADTQYF
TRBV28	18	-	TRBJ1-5	CASSLYRGDKYSNQPQHF
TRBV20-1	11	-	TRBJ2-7	CSARGGYEQYF
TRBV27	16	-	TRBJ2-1	CASSDDGTRVYNEQFF
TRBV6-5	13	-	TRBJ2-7	CASGGTPRYEQYF
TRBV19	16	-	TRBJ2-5	CASSIEWTGVSETQYF
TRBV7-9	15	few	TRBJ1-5	CASSGAGQGNQPQHF
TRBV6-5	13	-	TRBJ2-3	CATFSDSTDTQYF
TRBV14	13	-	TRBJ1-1	CASSQVRGTEAFF
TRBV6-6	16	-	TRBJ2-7	CASSYGSSSGGYEQYF
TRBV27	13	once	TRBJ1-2	CASSLIRGYGYTF
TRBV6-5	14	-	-	CASSPSGSRYEQYF
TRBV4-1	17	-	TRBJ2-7	CASSQGGGRARAYEQYF
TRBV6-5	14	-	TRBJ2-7	CASSYSVPAYEQYF
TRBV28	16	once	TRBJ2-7	CASSFPLRASYYEQYF
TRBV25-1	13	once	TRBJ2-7	CASSAIRGHEQYF
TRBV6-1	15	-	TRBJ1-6	CASRLYGQSNSPLHF
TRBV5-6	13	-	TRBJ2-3	CASSVEQLYTQYF
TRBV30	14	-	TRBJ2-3	CAWSVLRFPDTQYF
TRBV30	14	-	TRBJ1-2	CAWSERGPFYGYTF
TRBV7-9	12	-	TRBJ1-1	CASSHGDTEAFF
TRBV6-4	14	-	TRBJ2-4	CASSEHLQGNIQYF
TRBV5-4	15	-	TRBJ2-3	CATTSIAGRTDTQYF
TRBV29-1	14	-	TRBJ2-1	CSVGQRSSYNEQFF
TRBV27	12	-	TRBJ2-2	CASSFRTGELFF
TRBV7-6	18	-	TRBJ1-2	CASSGTPQPTGGENGYTF
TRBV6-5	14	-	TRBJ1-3	CASSSGHSGNTIYF
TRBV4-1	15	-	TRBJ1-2	CASSQDPGTDYGYTF
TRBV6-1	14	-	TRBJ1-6	CASSETTGVSPLHF
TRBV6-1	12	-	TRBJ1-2	CAIVREHYGYTF
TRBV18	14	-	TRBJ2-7	CASSPGQGAREQYF
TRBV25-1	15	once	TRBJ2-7	CASRPRDRAANEQYF
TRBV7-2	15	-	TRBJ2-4	CASSPHTYPMNIQYF